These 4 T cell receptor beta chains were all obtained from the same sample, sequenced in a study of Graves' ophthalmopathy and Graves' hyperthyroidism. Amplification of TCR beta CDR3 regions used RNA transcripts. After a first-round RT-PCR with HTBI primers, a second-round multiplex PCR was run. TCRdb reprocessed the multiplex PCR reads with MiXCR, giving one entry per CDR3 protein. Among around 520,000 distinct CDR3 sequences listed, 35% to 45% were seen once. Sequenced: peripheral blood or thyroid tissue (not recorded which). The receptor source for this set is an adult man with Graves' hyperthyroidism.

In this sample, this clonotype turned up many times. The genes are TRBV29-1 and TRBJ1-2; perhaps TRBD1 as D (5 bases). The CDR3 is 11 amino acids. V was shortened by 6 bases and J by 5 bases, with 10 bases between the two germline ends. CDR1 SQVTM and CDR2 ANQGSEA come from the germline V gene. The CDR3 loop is CSVIQGYGYTF. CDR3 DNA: TGCAGCGTGATCCAGGGATATGGCTACACCTTC. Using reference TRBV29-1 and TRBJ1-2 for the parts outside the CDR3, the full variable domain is SAVISQKPSRDICQRGTSLTIQCQVDSQVTMMFWYRQQPGQSLTLIATANQGSEATYESGFVIDKFPISRPNLTFSTLTVSNMSPEDSSIYLCSVIQGYGYTFGSGTRLTVV.

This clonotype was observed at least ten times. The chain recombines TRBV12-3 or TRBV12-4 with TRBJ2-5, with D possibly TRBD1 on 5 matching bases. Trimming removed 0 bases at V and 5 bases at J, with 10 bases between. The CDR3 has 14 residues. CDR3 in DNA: TGTGCCAGCAGTTTAGCGCTCCCAGGGGAGACCCAGTACTTC. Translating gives CASSLALPGETQYF.

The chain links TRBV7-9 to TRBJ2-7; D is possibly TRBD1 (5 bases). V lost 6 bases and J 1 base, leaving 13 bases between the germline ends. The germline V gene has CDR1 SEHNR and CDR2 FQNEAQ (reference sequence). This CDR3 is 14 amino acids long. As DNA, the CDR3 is TGTGCCAGCAGTTTGGACACATTATCCTACGAGCAGTACTTC. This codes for CASSLDTLSYEQYF.

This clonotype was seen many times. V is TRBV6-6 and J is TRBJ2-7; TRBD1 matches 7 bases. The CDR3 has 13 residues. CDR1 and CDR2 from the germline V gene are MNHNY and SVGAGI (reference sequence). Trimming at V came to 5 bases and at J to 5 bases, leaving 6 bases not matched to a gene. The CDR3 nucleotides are TGTGCCAGCAGTGACAGGGTTGTGGACGAGCAGTACTTC. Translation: CASSDRVVDEQYF.